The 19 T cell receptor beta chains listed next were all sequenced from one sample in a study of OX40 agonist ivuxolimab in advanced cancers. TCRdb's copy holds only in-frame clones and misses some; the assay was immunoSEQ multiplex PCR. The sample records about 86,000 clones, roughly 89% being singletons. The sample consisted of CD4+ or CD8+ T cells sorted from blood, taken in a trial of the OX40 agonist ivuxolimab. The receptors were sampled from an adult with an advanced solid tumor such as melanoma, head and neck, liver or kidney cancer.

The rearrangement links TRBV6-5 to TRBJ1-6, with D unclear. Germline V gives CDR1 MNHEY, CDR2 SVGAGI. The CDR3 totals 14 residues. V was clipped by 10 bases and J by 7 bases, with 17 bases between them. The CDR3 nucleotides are TGTGCCACCTCCCCCGGGCGGAGAAATTCACCCCTCCACTTT. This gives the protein CATSPGRRNSPLHF.

The CDR3 DNA reads TGTGCCAGCAGTCCGACCAGGACTAGCGGGGACTTCTTC. Translation gives CASSPTRTSGDFF. This rearrangement joins TRBV6-5 to TRBJ2-1, with TRBD2 matching 12 bases. CDR3 length: 13 amino acids. Trimming at V came to 5 bases and at J to 16 bases, leaving 9 bases not matched to a gene. CDR1 and CDR2 from the germline V gene are MNHEY and SVGAGI.

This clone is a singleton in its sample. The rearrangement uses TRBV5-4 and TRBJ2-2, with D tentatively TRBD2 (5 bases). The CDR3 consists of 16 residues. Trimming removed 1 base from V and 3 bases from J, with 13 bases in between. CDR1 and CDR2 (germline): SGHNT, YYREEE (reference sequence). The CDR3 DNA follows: TGTGCCAGCAGCTTGCCCTCTAGCCGTTACACCGGGGAGCTGTTTTTT. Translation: CASSLPSSRYTGELFF.

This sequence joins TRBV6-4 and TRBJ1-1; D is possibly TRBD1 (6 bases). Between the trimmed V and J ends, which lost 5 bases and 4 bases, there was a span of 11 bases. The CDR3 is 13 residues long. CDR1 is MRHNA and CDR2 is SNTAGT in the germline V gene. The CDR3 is CASSPTGGTEAFF. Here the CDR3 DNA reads TGTGCCAGCAGTCCGACAGGTGGCACTGAAGCTTTCTTT.

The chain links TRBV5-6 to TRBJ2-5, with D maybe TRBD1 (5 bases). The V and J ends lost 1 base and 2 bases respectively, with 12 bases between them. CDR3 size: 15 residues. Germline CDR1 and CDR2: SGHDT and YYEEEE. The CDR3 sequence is CASSLLGAGQETQYF. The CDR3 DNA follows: TGTGCCAGCAGCTTGTTAGGGGCAGGGCAAGAGACCCAGTACTTC.

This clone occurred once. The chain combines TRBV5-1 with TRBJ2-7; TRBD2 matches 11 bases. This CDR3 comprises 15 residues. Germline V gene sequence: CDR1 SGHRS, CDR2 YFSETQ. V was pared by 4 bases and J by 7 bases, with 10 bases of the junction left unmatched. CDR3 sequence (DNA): TGCGCCAGCAGCCCCTCTAGCGGGGGGCCACCGGAGCAGTACTTC. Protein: CASSPSSGGPPEQYF.

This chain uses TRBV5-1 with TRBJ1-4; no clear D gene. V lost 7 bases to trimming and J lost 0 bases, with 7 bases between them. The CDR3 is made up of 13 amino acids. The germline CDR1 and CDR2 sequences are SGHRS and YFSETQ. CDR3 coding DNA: TGCGCCAGCGCCGGCGCAACTAATGAAAAACTGTTTTTT. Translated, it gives CASAGATNEKLFF.

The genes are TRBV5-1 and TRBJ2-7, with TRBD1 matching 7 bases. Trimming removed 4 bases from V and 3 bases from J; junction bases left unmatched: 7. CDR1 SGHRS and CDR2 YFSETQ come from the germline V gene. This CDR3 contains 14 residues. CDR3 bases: TGCGCCAGCAGCCTCAACAGGGGCAGCTACGAGCAGTACTTC. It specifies CASSLNRGSYEQYF.

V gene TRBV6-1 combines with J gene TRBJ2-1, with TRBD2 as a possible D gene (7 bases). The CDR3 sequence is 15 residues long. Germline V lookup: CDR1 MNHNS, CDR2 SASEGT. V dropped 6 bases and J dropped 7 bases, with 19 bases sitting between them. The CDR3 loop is CASRTVGLGTNEQFF. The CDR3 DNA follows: TGTGCCAGCAGGACCGTAGGACTAGGGACAAATGAGCAGTTCTTC.

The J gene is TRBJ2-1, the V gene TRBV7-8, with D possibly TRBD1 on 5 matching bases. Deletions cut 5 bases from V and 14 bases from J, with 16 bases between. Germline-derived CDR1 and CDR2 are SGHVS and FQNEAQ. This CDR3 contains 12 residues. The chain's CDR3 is CASSRWGLQEFF. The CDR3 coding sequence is TGTGCCAGCAGCCGCTGGGGCTTACAGGAGTTCTTC.

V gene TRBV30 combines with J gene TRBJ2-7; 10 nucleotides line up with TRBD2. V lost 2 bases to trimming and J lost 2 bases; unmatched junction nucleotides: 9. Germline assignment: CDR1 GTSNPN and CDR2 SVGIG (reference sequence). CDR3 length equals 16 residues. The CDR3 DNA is TGTGCCTGGAGTTACCACCGGACTAGCGGAACCTACGAGCAGTACTTC. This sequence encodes CAWSYHRTSGTYEQYF.

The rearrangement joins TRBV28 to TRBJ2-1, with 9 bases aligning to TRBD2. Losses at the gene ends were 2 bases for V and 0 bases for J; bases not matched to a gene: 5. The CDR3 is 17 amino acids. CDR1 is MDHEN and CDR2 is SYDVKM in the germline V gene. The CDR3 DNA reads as TGTGCCAGCAGTTTAGGACTAGCGAGAAACTCCTACAATGAGCAGTTCTTC. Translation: CASSLGLARNSYNEQFF.

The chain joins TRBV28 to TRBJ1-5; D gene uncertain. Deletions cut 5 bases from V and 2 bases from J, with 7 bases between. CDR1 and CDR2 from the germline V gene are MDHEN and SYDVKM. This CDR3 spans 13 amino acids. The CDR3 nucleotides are TGTGCCAGCAGTGGTACACGCAATCAGCCCCAGCATTTT. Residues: CASSGTRNQPQHF.

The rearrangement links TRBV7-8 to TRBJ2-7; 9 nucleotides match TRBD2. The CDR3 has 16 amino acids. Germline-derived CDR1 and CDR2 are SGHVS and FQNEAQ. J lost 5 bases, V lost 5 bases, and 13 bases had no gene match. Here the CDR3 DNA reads TGTGCCAGCAGCCCCTTCAACGGACTAGCGAGCCACGAGCAGTACTTC. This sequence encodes CASSPFNGLASHEQYF.

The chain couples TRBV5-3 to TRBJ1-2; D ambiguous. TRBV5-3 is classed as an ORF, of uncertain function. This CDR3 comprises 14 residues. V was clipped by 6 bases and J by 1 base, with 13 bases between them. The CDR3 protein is CARISERFNYGYTF. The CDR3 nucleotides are TGTGCCAGAATAAGCGAGAGGTTTAACTATGGCTACACCTTC.

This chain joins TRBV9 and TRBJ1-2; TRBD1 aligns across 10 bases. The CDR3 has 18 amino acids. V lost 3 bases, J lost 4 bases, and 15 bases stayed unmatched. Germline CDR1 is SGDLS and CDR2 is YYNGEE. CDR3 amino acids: CASSEDTGTGASGYGYTF. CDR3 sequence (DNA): TGTGCCAGCAGCGAAGACACCGGGACAGGGGCGTCTGGCTATGGCTACACCTTC.

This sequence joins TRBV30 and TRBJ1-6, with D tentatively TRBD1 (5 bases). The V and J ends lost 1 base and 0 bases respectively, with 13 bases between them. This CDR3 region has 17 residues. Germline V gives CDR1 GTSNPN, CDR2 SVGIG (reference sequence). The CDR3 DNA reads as TGTGCCTGGAGTGCCAAGGACACGAGCTCCTATAATTCACCCCTCCACTTT. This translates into CAWSAKDTSSYNSPLHF.

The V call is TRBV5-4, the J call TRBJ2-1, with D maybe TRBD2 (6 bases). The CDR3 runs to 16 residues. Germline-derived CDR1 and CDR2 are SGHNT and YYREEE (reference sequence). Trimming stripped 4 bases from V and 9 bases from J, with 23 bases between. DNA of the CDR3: TGTGCCAGCAGCCTTCTAAATAGCGTGCGGGGTAGTGAGCAGTTCTTC. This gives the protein CASSLLNSVRGSEQFF.

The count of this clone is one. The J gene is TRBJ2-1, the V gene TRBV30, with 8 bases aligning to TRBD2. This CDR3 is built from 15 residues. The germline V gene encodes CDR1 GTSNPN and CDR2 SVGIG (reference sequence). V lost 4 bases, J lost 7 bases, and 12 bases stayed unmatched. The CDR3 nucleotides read TGTGCCTGGATAGTTGGGAGCGGGAGAGGGAATGAGCAGTTCTTC. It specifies CAWIVGSGRGNEQFF. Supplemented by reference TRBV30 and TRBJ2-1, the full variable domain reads SQTIHQWPATLVQPVGSPLSLECTVEGTSNPNLYWYRQAAGRGLQLLFYSVGIGQISSEVPQNLSASRPQDRQFILSSKKLLLSDSGFYLCAWIVGSGRGNEQFFGPGTRLTVL.